Below, 14 T cell receptor beta chains from the same sample are listed, as sequenced in a study of blood T cell repertoires in COVID-19. This table comes from immunoSEQ multiplex PCR, and its TCRdb copy is limited to in-frame clones, with some not included. The data hold 150,000 to 200,000 clones, with approximately 80% observed a single time. The sequenced sample consisted of PBMCs or T cells enriched from blood (not recorded which). These receptors were collected from an older man who had been exposed to COVID-19.

This sequence joins TRBV29-1 and TRBJ1-1, with 9 positions matching TRBD1. Per the germline V gene, CDR1 is SQVTM and CDR2 is ANQGSEA. The CDR3 consists of 15 residues. V lost 3 bases and J lost 1; bases outside the gene matches: 6. The CDR3: CSVEARDRANTEAFF. CDR3 nucleotides: TGCAGCGTTGAGGCCCGGGACAGGGCGAACACTGAAGCTTTCTTT.

The rearrangement uses TRBV28 and TRBJ1-5, with 7 bases identical to TRBD1. With 5 bases clipped from V and 5 bases from J, the junction kept 3 bases outside the gene matches. The CDR3 extends over 13 amino acids. Germline V lookup: CDR1 MDHEN, CDR2 SYDVKM. The CDR3 spells CASSNTGDQPQHF. The CDR3 region has the DNA TGTGCCAGCAGTAATACAGGGGATCAGCCCCAGCATTTT.

Only one count was recorded for this clone. The chain couples TRBV9 to TRBJ2-2, with 7 positions matching TRBD1. V lost 5 bases to trimming and J lost 5 bases; unmatched junction nucleotides: 12. The CDR3 covers 16 residues. Germline CDR1 reads SGDLS; CDR2 reads YYNGEE. The CDR3 loop reads CASSPQGSWGTGELFF. The CDR3 DNA follows: TGTGCCAGCAGTCCACAGGGGTCTTGGGGGACCGGGGAGCTGTTTTTT.

This clone was recorded once. The CDR3 sequence is CASSSLGGKSYEQYF. In DNA form, the CDR3 reads TGTGCCAGCAGTTCCCTTGGCGGGAAGTCCTACGAGCAGTACTTC. The V call is TRBV28, the J call TRBJ2-7; D is possibly TRBD2 (6 bases). This CDR3 has 15 residues. CDR1 is MDHEN and CDR2 is SYDVKM in the germline V gene. V dropped 4 bases and J dropped 1 base, with 14 bases sitting between them.

The chain has TRBV19 and TRBJ1-1; a possible D gene is TRBD1 (5 bases). The CDR3 is 14 residues long. The V end lost 5 bases, the J end lost 7 bases, and 17 bases lay between the germline ends. Germline values: CDR1 LNHDA, CDR2 SQIVND (reference sequence). The CDR3 spells CASSLTGGRGEAFF. In DNA form, the CDR3 reads TGTGCCAGTAGTCTCACGGGGGGGAGAGGTGAAGCTTTCTTT.

This clone was found once. The V call is TRBV7-2, the J call TRBJ2-7; tentative D call: TRBD2 (6 bases). CDR1 and CDR2 from the germline V gene are SGHTA and FQGNSA. The CDR3 has 14 amino acids. V was cut by 6 bases and J by 2 bases, with 14 bases left in between. CDR3 in amino acids: CASSTGTGPYEQYF. CDR3 DNA: TGTGCCAGCAGTACCGGGACTGGACCCTACGAGCAGTACTTC.

The chain joins TRBV5-5 to TRBJ2-2; D perhaps matches TRBD2 (6 bases). Germline values: CDR1 SGHKS, CDR2 YYEKEE (reference sequence). CDR3 length: 15 residues. V dropped 4 bases and J dropped 7 bases, with 17 bases sitting between them. The CDR3 here is CASSQGLGGIGELFF. The CDR3 DNA sequence: TGTGCCAGCAGCCAGGGACTGGGTGGGATCGGGGAGCTGTTTTTT. Drawing the rest from reference TRBV5-5 and TRBJ2-2, the complete variable domain is DAGVTQSPTHLIKTRGQQVTLRCSPISGHKSVSWYQQVLGQGPQFIFQYYEKEERGRGNFPDRFSARQFPNYSSELNVNALLLGDSALYLCASSQGLGGIGELFFGEGSRLTVL.

The chain combines TRBV29-1 with TRBJ1-1, with TRBD1 matching 7 bases. This CDR3 is 13 amino acids long. The germline V gene has CDR1 SQVTM and CDR2 ANQGSEA. CDR3 amino acids: CSFQGQWISEAFF. CDR3 coding DNA: TGCTCTTTCCAGGGACAGTGGATTTCTGAAGCTTTCTTT. The full variable domain, rest sourced from reference TRBV29-1 and TRBJ1-1, is SAVISQKPSRDICQRGTSLTIQCQVDSQVTMMFWYRQQPGQSLTLIATANQGSEATYESGFVIDKFPISRPNLTFSTLTVSNMSPEDSSIYLCSFQGQWISEAFFGQGTRLTVV.

This rearrangement joins TRBV6-6 to TRBJ1-2, with a tentative D call TRBD1 (6 bases). Trimming took 5 bases from V and 5 from J, leaving 18 bases between them. Germline CDR1 MNHNY, CDR2 SVGAGI (reference sequence). The CDR3 has 15 amino acids. The CDR3 bases are TGTGCCAGCAGTGGAACTACGAGGGGGGGGTATGGCTACACCTTC. It specifies CASSGTTRGGYGYTF.

The chain combines TRBV6-4 with TRBJ2-5; D is possibly TRBD2 (5 bases). Trimming stripped 4 bases from V and 3 bases from J, with 9 bases between. The CDR3 is made up of 13 amino acids. Germline CDR1 reads MRHNA; CDR2 reads SNTAGT. The CDR3 sequence is CASSVGLKETQYF. CDR3 sequence (DNA): TGTGCCAGCAGTGTAGGACTGAAAGAGACCCAGTACTTC.

The gene calls are TRBV7-2 and TRBJ2-7; 9 nucleotides match TRBD2. The CDR3 is made up of 15 amino acids. V lost 4 bases, J lost 6 bases, and 10 bases stayed unmatched. CDR1 is SGHTA and CDR2 is FQGNSA in the germline V gene. CDR3 loop: CASSSAGGPLSEQYF. The CDR3 DNA reads TGTGCCAGCAGCTCGGCGGGAGGGCCCCTCAGCGAGCAGTACTTC. Looking up the rest from reference TRBV7-2 and TRBJ2-7 gives the full variable domain: GAGVSQSPSNKVTEKGKDVELRCDPISGHTALYWYRQSLGQGLEFLIYFQGNSAPDKSGLPSDRFSAERTGGSVSTLTIQRTQQEDSAVYLCASSSAGGPLSEQYFGPGTRLTVT.

Here the CDR3 DNA reads TGTGCCAGCAGCTTAGCGGGAGGGACAGGGACTGAAGCTTTCTTT. Translated, it gives CASSLAGGTGTEAFF. J is TRBJ1-1 and V is TRBV7-9; 9 bases are shared with TRBD1. Germline trimming cut 0 bases from V and 5 bases from J; bases unmatched to any gene: 4. This CDR3 region has 15 residues. Germline CDR1 and CDR2: SEHNR and FQNEAQ (reference sequence).

The chain couples TRBV6-5 to TRBJ1-3; D ambiguous. Per germline, CDR1 MNHEY and CDR2 SVGAGI. CDR3 length: 16 amino acids. Trimming left V 0 bases short and J 0 bases short, with 9 bases between. CDR3 sequence (DNA): TGTGCCAGCAGTTACTCCCGCGCTAGCTCTGGAAACACCATATATTTT. The encoded protein is CASSYSRASSGNTIYF.

The V call is TRBV29-1, the J call TRBJ1-2; TRBD1 agrees at 8 bases. CDR3 size: 13 residues. V dropped 7 bases and J dropped 2; count of bases not matched to a gene: 6. Germline V gives CDR1 SQVTM, CDR2 ANQGSEA. CDR3 sequence reads: CSGSDRGNYGYTF. CDR3 nucleotides: TGCAGCGGAAGCGACAGGGGAAACTATGGCTACACCTTC.